The rows below give T cell receptor beta chains drawn from one sample of a study of cytomegalovirus exposure and HLA in healthy donors. Assay used: immunoSEQ multiplex PCR; TCRdb lists only in-frame clones, some missing. The repertoire includes roughly 67,000 clones, over 70% of them detected once, and about 8.2% sits in the top ten. Sequencing was performed on PBMCs. The receptors derive from a man aged 55 to 69 in good health and CMV-seropositive. Both conserved end residues are part of each CDR3. Each record gives: clone size, J gene, CDR3 length, D gene, V gene, CDR3 DNA, CDR3 protein. The D gene is left open where the match is weak. Some rows mark clone size as missing; the rest say once, few, many or name a class of expanded clone.

NA TRBJ2-1 15 TRBD2 TRBV6-5 TGTGCCAGCAGTTCGACTAGCGGGGGGGCGGATGAGCAGTTCTTC CASSSTSGGADEQFF
NA TRBJ1-2 13 NA TRBV19 TGTGCCAGTAGCCAGGGAAGGGGCTATGGCTACACCTTC CASSQGRGYGYTF
NA TRBJ1-5 14 TRBD1 TRBV27 TGTGCCAGCAGTTCGCAGGGGGCCGATCAGCCCCAGCATTTT CASSSQGADQPQHF
NA TRBJ1-4 14 TRBD1 TRBV7-9 TGTTCCAGCAGCTTAAGACAGGGGAATGAAAAACTGTTTTTT CSSSLRQGNEKLFF
NA TRBJ1-2 13 TRBD1 TRBV5-6 TGTGCCAGCAGCTTGGCGGGACAGTATGGCTACACCTTC CASSLAGQYGYTF
once TRBJ1-1 13 NA TRBV27 TGTGCCAGCAGTACCCAAGGAGGGCGCAGGGCTTTCTTT CASSTQGGRRAFF
NA TRBJ1-2 13 NA TRBV7-9 TGTGCCAGCAGCTTAGGACAGACCTATGGCTACACCTTC CASSLGQTYGYTF
many TRBJ2-3 16 TRBD2 TRBV6-6 TGTGCCAGCAGTTCCGGGACTAGCGGGAGGACAGATACGCAGTATTTT CASSSGTSGRTDTQYF
NA TRBJ1-1 14 NA TRBV7-9 TGTGCCAGCAGCTTTTCGAGAGGGAACACTGAAGCTTTCTTT CASSFSRGNTEAFF
NA TRBJ2-3 13 NA TRBV4-1 TGCGCCAGCAGCCTCCGCGGGGCGGGCACGCAGTATTTT CASSLRGAGTQYF
once TRBJ2-1 15 NA TRBV27 TGTGCCAGCAGTTTACTCGTCTCCCAACAGGATGAGCAGTTCTTC CASSLLVSQQDEQFF
NA TRBJ2-2 18 TRBD2 TRBV5-6 TGTGCCAGCAGCTTCCGGACTAGCGGGGGCCAGAACACCGGGGAGCTGTTTTTT CASSFRTSGGQNTGELFF
few TRBJ1-1 14 TRBD1 TRBV7-9 TGTGCCAGCAGCTCTTTTACAGGGGACACTGAAGCTTTCTTT CASSSFTGDTEAFF
NA TRBJ2-4 17 TRBD1 TRBV7-9 TGTGCCAGCAGCTTAGACCACTCAACAGGGGTCAAAAACATTCAGTACTTC CASSLDHSTGVKNIQYF
NA TRBJ2-3 15 TRBD2 TRBV5-6 TGTGCCAGCAGCTTGGTAGCGGGAGGGGCAGATACGCAGTATTTT CASSLVAGGADTQYF
NA TRBJ2-1 18 TRBD2 TRBV14 TGTGCCAGCAGCCAACCGGGACTAGCCACGGGCAGCTACAATGAGCAGTTCTTC CASSQPGLATGSYNEQFF
once TRBJ2-3 15 TRBD2 TRBV7-8 TGTGCCAGCAGCTCTAGCGGGGGACAGACAGATACGCAGTATTTT CASSSSGGQTDTQYF
NA TRBJ2-7 15 TRBD1 TRBV18 TGTGCCAGCTCACCACCTTCGGGACAGACCTACGAGCAGTACTTC CASSPPSGQTYEQYF
NA TRBJ1-5 15 NA TRBV7-2 TGTGCCAGCAGCCCGAGGTCAGGGGAACTTCAGCCCCAGCATTTT CASSPRSGELQPQHF
once TRBJ2-7 15 TRBD2 TRBV7-6 TGTGCCAGCAGCTTGCTGACTAGCGGGAGGAACGAGCAGTACTTC CASSLLTSGRNEQYF
NA TRBJ2-7 15 TRBD1 TRBV18 TGTGCCAGCTCACTGGGACAGGTCACTGACTACGAGCAGTACTTC CASSLGQVTDYEQYF
once TRBJ2-7 12 NA TRBV4-1 TGCGCCAGCGACGGAGTATACTACGAGCAGTACTTC CASDGVYYEQYF
NA TRBJ1-1 14 NA TRBV18 TGTGCCAGCTCACCGTCCAGGTCGAACACTGAAGCTTTCTTT CASSPSRSNTEAFF
NA TRBJ1-1 14 NA TRBV11-2 TGTGCCAGCAGCTTAAGTACAGGGAGCGCTGAAGCTTTCTTT CASSLSTGSAEAFF
NA TRBJ1-4 15 TRBD1 TRBV5-8 TGTGCCAGCAGCCAAAGGGACAGGGTTTCTGAAAAACTGTTTTTT CASSQRDRVSEKLFF
NA TRBJ1-5 15 TRBD1 TRBV7-9 TGTGCCAGCAGCTTTGGGACAGGGGCGTCGCAGCCCCAGCATTTT CASSFGTGASQPQHF